The next 4 T cell receptor beta chains were all read from a single sample in a study of beta chain features in type 1 diabetes. Study outcomes and limitations: Type 1 diabetes patients showed a moderate but significant shortening of TCRB CDR3s in all four CD4+ subsets.

Of the isolated RNA, all was reverse transcribed, and so the sequenced material was expressed TCRB transcripts. Libraries were prepared by immunoSEQ multiplex PCR; TCRdb keeps only in-frame clonotypes and omits some of them. Of 150,000 to 190,000 clones in the sample, 10% to 13% were seen once. No antigens are known for them. The sequenced sample was central memory CD4+ T cells from blood. The receptors were gathered from a young man with type 1 diabetes.

This clone was recorded a few times. The chain recombines TRBV28 with TRBJ1-1; D might be TRBD1 (5 bases). CDR1 and CDR2 from the germline V gene are MDHEN and SYDVKM. The CDR3 sequence is 11 residues long. V was trimmed by 8 bases and J by 12 bases, leaving 16 bases between them. The CDR3 nucleotides read TGTGCCAGCCTCCGGGGGAGGATCACTTTCTTT. This codes for CASLRGRITFF. The full variable domain, rest sourced from reference TRBV28 and TRBJ1-1, is DVKVTQSSRYLVKRTGEKVFLECVQDMDHENMFWYRQDPGLGLRLIYFSYDVKMKEKGDIPEGYSVSREKKERFSLILESASTNQTSMYLCASLRGRITFFGQGTRLTVV.

This clone was seen a few times. The V call is TRBV30, the J call TRBJ2-7, with TRBD1 as a possible D gene (7 bases). Trimming took 4 bases from V and 3 from J, leaving 22 bases between them. This CDR3 comprises 16 residues. Germline loops: CDR1 GTSNPN, CDR2 SVGIG (reference sequence). The CDR3: CAWTPHGGGAVYEQYF. CDR3 sequence (DNA): TGTGCCTGGACCCCTCATGGAGGGGGCGCCGTCTACGAGCAGTACTTC.

This clone was observed a handful of times. The V gene is TRBV30, the J gene TRBJ2-1; the D is unclear. CDR1 and CDR2 (germline): GTSNPN, SVGIG (reference sequence). The CDR3 contains 13 residues. V lost 0 bases to trimming and J lost 4 bases, with 7 bases between them. In nucleotides, the CDR3 is TGTGCCTGGAGTGTTCAGCGATACAATGAGCAGTTCTTC. Protein: CAWSVQRYNEQFF.

This clone was detected a few times. The chain carries TRBV2 and TRBJ2-1; the D gene is possibly TRBD2 (8 bases). The CDR3 totals 14 residues. Germline CDR1 and CDR2: SNHLY and FYNNEI. Between the trimmed V and J ends, which lost 4 bases and 7 bases, there was a span of 14 bases. The CDR3 here is CASSVTGTRNEQFF. CDR3 DNA sequence: TGTGCCAGCAGTGTGACAGGGACTAGGAATGAGCAGTTCTTC.